What follows are 22 T cell receptor beta chains derived from one specimen sequenced in a study of blood T cell repertoires in COVID-19. The protocol was immunoSEQ multiplex PCR, while the TCRdb copy is restricted to in-frame clones and leaves out a portion. The sample has hundreds of thousands of clones, roughly 90% seen once; the top ten hold 6% to 8%. The sample consisted of peripheral blood. These receptors all come from a woman in her 70s with COVID-19, enrolled during active disease.

The J gene is TRBJ1-5, the V gene TRBV6-5; D is perhaps TRBD1 (6 bases). The CDR3 totals 15 residues. Germline V gives CDR1 MNHEY, CDR2 SVGAGI. Deletions cut 6 bases from V and 0 bases from J, with 12 bases between. DNA for the CDR3: TGTGCCAGCAGCTTACAGGGAGATAGCAATCAGCCCCAGCATTTT. The encoded protein is CASSLQGDSNQPQHF.

CDR3 DNA: TGTGCCATCAGTGAAACGGACAGACGCTCTGGAAACACCATATATTTT. It encodes CAISETDRRSGNTIYF. This chain uses TRBV10-3 with TRBJ1-3; weak D call: TRBD1 (6 bases). The CDR3 runs 16 residues. V lost 3 bases, J lost 0 bases, and 12 bases lay in between. The germline CDR1 and CDR2 sequences are ENHRY and SYGVKD.

A few counts support this clone. The chain has TRBV4-1 and TRBJ2-7; 8 bases map to TRBD2. Germline V CDR1 and CDR2: MGHRA, YSYEKL. The CDR3 consists of 16 residues. With 3 bases clipped from V and 2 bases from J, the junction kept 9 bases outside the gene matches. Written as DNA, the CDR3 is TGCGCCAGCAGCCACAATTATCCGGGACTAGCCTACGAGCAGTACTTC. Protein product: CASSHNYPGLAYEQYF.

This chain links TRBV7-9 with TRBJ2-5; D may be TRBD2 (6 bases). V was trimmed by 5 bases and J by 3 bases, leaving 10 bases between them. This CDR3 is 13 amino acids long. Germline assignment: CDR1 SEHNR and CDR2 FQNEAQ (reference sequence). CDR3 sequence (DNA): TGTGCCAGCAGCCTGTGGGAGGAAGAGACCCAGTACTTC. Translation gives CASSLWEEETQYF.

The chain employs TRBV9 and TRBJ1-2; TRBD1 is a possible D gene (6 bases). CDR3 length: 12 residues. The V end was cut by 7 bases, the J end by 4 bases, with 11 bases between. Germline CDR1 reads SGDLS; CDR2 reads YYNGEE. This CDR3 is CASGGQLYGYTF. CDR3 DNA sequence: TGTGCCAGCGGAGGACAGCTCTATGGCTACACCTTC.

The chain uses TRBV6-5 and TRBJ1-3; D unclear. Per the germline V gene, CDR1 is MNHEY and CDR2 is SVGAGI. This CDR3 is built from 15 residues. Trimming shortened V by 9 bases and J by 0 bases, and 15 bases separated the two germline ends. DNA of the CDR3: TGTGCCAGTTCGGCTAGATCCTACTCTGGAAACACCATATATTTT. This codes for CASSARSYSGNTIYF.

The rearrangement uses TRBV4-1 and TRBJ1-1; 8 nucleotides agree with TRBD1. This CDR3 is built from 15 residues. From germline, CDR1 is MGHRA and CDR2 YSYEKL. V trimming: 1 base; J trimming: 3 bases; junction bases outside the gene matches: 4. The CDR3 DNA reads as TGCGCCAGCAGCCAAGGTTCAGGGGGCGACACTGAAGCTTTCTTT. Translated: CASSQGSGGDTEAFF.

This chain uses TRBV7-2 with TRBJ1-3; D might be TRBD1 (6 bases). The V and J ends lost 5 bases and 4 bases respectively, with 12 bases between them. The V gene's germline CDR1 is SGHTA and CDR2 FQGNSA. This CDR3 comprises 14 residues. The CDR3 is CASSPGQPGNTIYF. DNA for the CDR3: TGTGCCAGCAGCCCTGGACAGCCCGGAAACACCATATATTTT.

The CDR3 reads CASSQAQALSGANVLTF. The CDR3 DNA reads TGTGCCAGCAGCCAAGCCCAGGCCTTATCAGGGGCCAACGTCCTGACTTTC. This chain uses TRBV4-2 with TRBJ2-6; D uncertain. V dropped 1 base and J dropped 4 bases, with 14 bases sitting between them. Germline V gives CDR1 LGHNA, CDR2 YNFKEQ. This CDR3 comprises 17 residues.

This sequence joins TRBV20-1 and TRBJ2-1; D unclear. Deletions cut 7 bases from V and 8 bases from J, with 9 bases between. The CDR3 runs 10 residues. Germline V CDR1 and CDR2: DFQATT, SNEGSKA (reference sequence). This chain's CDR3 is CSVEVDEQFF. Here the CDR3 DNA reads TGCAGTGTTGAGGTTGATGAGCAGTTCTTC.

This chain joins TRBV7-2 and TRBJ1-2; 11 bases fit TRBD1. V was pared by 2 bases and J by 7 bases, with 9 bases of the junction left unmatched. Germline V CDR1 and CDR2: SGHTA, FQGNSA. CDR3 length: 16 residues. CDR3 in DNA: TGTGCCAGCAGCTTAATGCCGGGACAGGGGGAGGGTGGCTACACCTTC. Amino acids: CASSLMPGQGEGGYTF.

CDR3: CASRGQGDTGELFF. CDR3 nucleotide sequence: TGTGCCAGCAGGGGACAGGGTGACACCGGGGAGCTGTTTTTT. V is TRBV6-5 and J is TRBJ2-2; 9 bases fit TRBD1. The germline gives CDR1 MNHEY, CDR2 SVGAGI. V shed 6 bases, J shed 3 bases, and the junction held 2 bases outside the gene matches. This CDR3 is built from 14 residues.

The chain links TRBV5-1 to TRBJ1-5; 7 bases fit TRBD1. The junction had 5 bases not matched to a gene; V was cut back by 0 bases and J by 5 bases. Germline CDR1 and CDR2: SGHRS and YFSETQ. The CDR3 runs 15 residues. Here the CDR3 reads CASSLGPGGDQPQHF. CDR3 DNA: TGCGCCAGCAGCTTGGGGCCAGGGGGAGATCAGCCCCAGCATTTT.

The chain is built from TRBV9 and TRBJ2-3; 14 nucleotides agree with TRBD2. V gave up 0 bases and J gave up 5 bases; unmatched junction bases: 8. Germline values: CDR1 SGDLS, CDR2 YYNGEE. The CDR3 is 18 amino acids. DNA of the CDR3: TGTGCCAGCAGCGTAGAGGGGACTAGCGGGGGCTCGGAAGATACGCAGTATTTT. Amino acids: CASSVEGTSGGSEDTQYF.

The chain combines TRBV19 with TRBJ2-1; 7 positions agree with TRBD1. Unmatched junction bases numbered 6, after V lost 3 bases and J lost 10 bases. The CDR3 sequence is 13 residues long. The germline V gene encodes CDR1 LNHDA and CDR2 SQIVND (reference sequence). The chain's CDR3 is CASSMLPGGEQFF. CDR3 nucleotides: TGTGCCAGTAGTATGCTCCCAGGGGGAGAGCAGTTCTTC.

The chain joins TRBV18 to TRBJ1-4; 8 bases map to TRBD1. Germline CDR1 reads KGHSH; CDR2 reads LQKENI. There are 17 residues in the CDR3. J was trimmed by 8 bases and V by 1 base; bases with no gene match: 12. Here the CDR3 reads CASSPQYPTGDYEKLFF. The CDR3 nucleotides are TGTGCCAGCTCACCACAGTATCCGACAGGGGATTACGAAAAACTGTTTTTT.

The chain couples TRBV7-2 to TRBJ1-2; 8 nucleotides match TRBD1. CDR1 SGHTA and CDR2 FQGNSA come from the germline V gene. The CDR3 totals 15 residues. V lost 1 base, J lost 5 bases, and 6 bases stayed unmatched. CDR3 protein: CASSLEPGGGYGYTF. Written as DNA, the CDR3 is TGTGCCAGCAGCTTAGAGCCAGGGGGCGGGTATGGCTACACCTTC.

V is TRBV27 and J is TRBJ1-2, with 9 positions matching TRBD1. V lost 2 bases and J lost 5; bases outside the gene matches: 3. Looked up from germline, CDR1 is MNHEY and CDR2 is SMNVEV (reference sequence). This CDR3 spans 14 amino acids. The CDR3 here is CASSLGTGIYGYTF. The CDR3 DNA is TGTGCCAGCAGTTTAGGGACAGGGATTTATGGCTACACCTTC.

The rearrangement uses TRBV30 and TRBJ1-1; 8 nucleotides line up with TRBD1. V was clipped by 2 bases and J by 1 base; unmatched bases: 9. Germline loops: CDR1 GTSNPN, CDR2 SVGIG (reference sequence). The CDR3 is 16 residues long. CDR3 DNA: TGTGCCTGGAGTTCTCGGACAGGGATGAAGAACACTGAAGCTTTCTTT. The encoded protein is CAWSSRTGMKNTEAFF.

This clone showed up just once. The chain carries TRBV12-5 and TRBJ1-4; 7 nucleotides agree with TRBD1. With 7 bases clipped from V and 3 bases from J, the junction kept 2 bases outside the gene matches. The CDR3 extends over 13 amino acids. Germline V gene data show CDR1 as LGHNT and CDR2 as FRNRAP. The CDR3 protein is CASAGTANEKLFF. The CDR3 DNA reads as TGTGCTAGTGCCGGGACAGCTAATGAAAAACTGTTTTTT.

The V and J genes are TRBV28 and TRBJ1-5; D gene uncertain. The germline V and J ends were trimmed by 7 bases and 2 bases, with 9 bases remaining between them. This CDR3 spans 13 amino acids. Germline V gene data show CDR1 as MDHEN and CDR2 as SYDVKM. As DNA, the CDR3 is TGTGCCAGCAAACGCGGTGGCAATCAGCCCCAGCATTTT. It specifies CASKRGGNQPQHF.

The chain has TRBV4-3 and TRBJ2-7, with 8 nucleotides matching TRBD1. Germline V gives CDR1 LGHNA, CDR2 YSLEER. This CDR3 spans 14 amino acids. The V and J ends lost 1 base and 5 bases, in that order; junction bases with no gene match: 4. CDR3 sequence: CASSQGNRGDEQYF. CDR3 sequence (DNA): TGCGCCAGCAGCCAAGGGAACAGGGGGGACGAGCAGTACTTC.